These 20 T cell receptor beta chains share one sample of origin, sequenced in a study of radiotherapy plus CTLA-4 blockade in lung cancer. Data came from immunoSEQ multiplex PCR; TCRdb stores just in-frame clones and leaves some out. The sample lists over 95,000 clones, approximately 72% seen once, with approximately 2.8% in the top ten. Source: peripheral blood, taken from a patient treated with radiotherapy plus ipilimumab. These receptors were obtained from a human donor with non-small cell lung cancer who had a partial response to radiotherapy plus ipilimumab. Some clones in this sample may be carry-over from other donors' samples.

The V and J genes are TRBV28 and TRBJ1-6, with D perhaps TRBD1 (5 bases). Germline V gives CDR1 MDHEN, CDR2 SYDVKM. The CDR3 spans 18 residues. Trimming left V 6 bases short and J 5 bases short, with 23 bases between. The CDR3 sequence is CASSSLVGRQINNSPLHF. The CDR3 nucleotides read TGTGCCAGCAGCAGTTTAGTCGGGAGACAGATAAATAATTCACCCCTCCACTTT.

The chain links TRBV4-3 to TRBJ2-3; D unresolved. The CDR3 sequence is 15 residues long. The germline V gene has CDR1 LGHNA and CDR2 YSLEER. Between the trimmed V and J ends, which lost 1 base and 7 bases, there was a span of 15 bases. The CDR3: CASSQGVAAGYTQYF. The CDR3 DNA reads TGCGCCAGCAGCCAAGGGGTGGCGGCCGGGTATACGCAGTATTTT.

As DNA, the CDR3 is TGTGCCAGCAGCTTGTCCGGCCAAAGGGGGTATGGCTACACCTTC. This codes for CASSLSGQRGYGYTF. V usage is TRBV5-5 and J usage is TRBJ1-2; possible D gene TRBD1, 6 bases. V was cut by 1 base and J by 5 bases, with 15 bases left in between. The CDR3 runs to 15 residues. CDR1 and CDR2 from the germline V gene are SGHKS and YYEKEE (reference sequence).

The CDR3 sequence: CASTRPRGEQFF. For the CDR3, the DNA is TGTGCCAGCACCAGACCCCGGGGGGAGCAGTTCTTC. The V call is TRBV2, the J call TRBJ2-1; D might be TRBD2 (6 bases). The CDR3 is 12 residues long. V was pared by 7 bases and J by 10 bases, with 14 bases between. The germline gives CDR1 SNHLY, CDR2 FYNNEI. Supplemented by reference TRBV2 and TRBJ2-1, the full variable domain reads EPEVTQTPSHQVTQMGQEVILRCVPISNHLYFYWYRQILGQKVEFLVSFYNNEISEKSEIFDDQFSVERPDGSNFTLKIRSTKLEDSAMYFCASTRPRGEQFFGPGTRLTVL.

J is TRBJ2-7 and V is TRBV27; 10 bases match TRBD1. This CDR3 comprises 22 residues. CDR1 is MNHEY and CDR2 is SMNVEV in the germline V gene (reference sequence). V lost 0 bases, J lost 6 bases, and 26 bases stayed unmatched. The CDR3 loop is CASSLSRPSGTGARRRTVEQYF. In nucleotides, the CDR3 is TGTGCCAGCAGTTTATCGCGCCCCTCCGGGACAGGGGCCCGGAGGCGAACTGTCGAGCAGTACTTC.

This clone appeared a few times. This rearrangement joins TRBV7-3 to TRBJ2-3, with 10 bases fitting TRBD2. The CDR3 sequence is 16 residues long. V trimming: 3 bases; J trimming: 1 base; junction bases outside the gene matches: 4. Germline V gives CDR1 SGHTA, CDR2 FQGTGA. CDR3 in amino acids: CASSFCLAGGTDTQYF. CDR3 bases: TGTGCCAGCAGCTTCTGCCTAGCGGGGGGCACAGATACGCAGTATTTT.

The rearrangement uses TRBV10-3 and TRBJ2-5; a possible D gene is TRBD2 (6 bases). Germline values: CDR1 ENHRY, CDR2 SYGVKD. This CDR3 contains 13 residues. V shed 8 bases and J shed 4 bases, with 14 bases lying between them. The CDR3 here is CAISGRGGETQYF. The CDR3 coding sequence is TGTGCCATCTCTGGGCGGGGAGGAGAGACCCAGTACTTC.

The genes are TRBV14 and TRBJ1-6; D unclear. Germline values: CDR1 SGHDN, CDR2 FVKESK. This CDR3 is built from 15 residues. V was shortened by 2 bases and J by 2 bases, with 7 bases between the two germline ends. CDR3 in DNA: TGTGCCAGCAGCCAACAGTTTCCCTATAATTCACCCCTCCACTTT. Encoded protein: CASSQQFPYNSPLHF. Full variable domain (outside the CDR3, taken from reference TRBV14 and TRBJ1-6): EAGVTQFPSHSVIEKGQTVTLRCDPISGHDNLYWYRRVMGKEIKFLLHFVKESKQDESGMPNNRFLAERTGGTYSTLKVQPAELEDSGVYFCASSQQFPYNSPLHFGNGTRLTVT.

This rearrangement joins TRBV11-2 to TRBJ1-2; D unclear. This CDR3 spans 14 amino acids. Germline V gene data show CDR1 as SGHAT and CDR2 as FQNNGV. Trimming removed 0 bases from V and 3 bases from J, with 8 bases in between. The CDR3 DNA sequence: TGTGCCAGCAGCTTAGAGGGCAGCTACTATGGCTACACCTTC. Translated: CASSLEGSYYGYTF.

This clone showed up just once. One end of the junction varies from germline; a read error may be responsible. The chain carries TRBV28 and TRBJ2-7; 7 nucleotides match TRBD2. In germline, CDR1 is MDHEN, CDR2 SYDVKM. This CDR3 has 13 amino acids. In DNA, the CDR3 is TGTGCCAGCAGGGGAGCGGGGCCCTACCAGCAGTACTTC. It codes for CASRGAGPYQQYF.

This chain connects TRBV4-1 to TRBJ2-7; 11 positions match TRBD2. Germline CDR1 and CDR2: MGHRA and YSYEKL. The length of the CDR3 is 15 residues. J gave up 4 bases and V 1 base, and 3 bases lay outside the gene matches. CDR3 region: CASSQGGLADYEQYF. DNA for the CDR3: TGCGCCAGCAGCCAAGGGGGACTAGCGGATTACGAGCAGTACTTC.

V is TRBV28 and J is TRBJ2-5; 8 bases fit TRBD2. Trimming at V came to 7 bases and at J to 4 bases, leaving 14 bases not matched to a gene. Germline V gene sequence: CDR1 MDHEN, CDR2 SYDVKM. CDR3 size: 16 residues. CDR3 sequence reads: CASTNGGGTTGETQYF. CDR3 bases: TGTGCCAGCACTAACGGGGGGGGAACTACGGGAGAGACCCAGTACTTC.

This sequence joins TRBV6-1 and TRBJ2-5, with 10 bases lining up with TRBD2. J lost 2 bases, V lost 1 base, and 4 bases had no gene match. This CDR3 contains 16 residues. The germline gives CDR1 MNHNS, CDR2 SASEGT. In DNA, the CDR3 is TGTGCCAGCAGTGAAGTTAGCGGGGGGCCTCAAGAGACCCAGTACTTC. Its translation is CASSEVSGGPQETQYF.

The chain has TRBV30 and TRBJ2-1, with 8 nucleotides matching TRBD2. This CDR3 is built from 14 residues. J gave up 4 bases and V 5 bases, and 7 bases lay outside the gene matches. CDR1 GTSNPN and CDR2 SVGIG come from the germline V gene (reference sequence). CDR3 region: CAWGSGSIYNEQFF. The CDR3, as DNA: TGTGCCTGGGGCAGCGGGAGTATTTACAATGAGCAGTTCTTC.

In this sample, this clone turned up a few times. The gene calls are TRBV28 and TRBJ1-3; no reliable D call. Per germline, CDR1 MDHEN and CDR2 SYDVKM. V lost 5 bases and J lost 0, with 8 bases in between. This CDR3 contains 14 residues. CDR3 loop: CASSRLLSGNTIYF. The CDR3 nucleotides are TGTGCCAGCAGTCGACTGCTCTCTGGAAACACCATATATTTT.

The chain links TRBV7-2 to TRBJ1-1; TRBD1 agrees at 11 bases. Trimming at V came to 3 bases and at J to 7 bases, leaving 10 bases not matched to a gene. In germline, CDR1 is SGHTA, CDR2 FQGNSA. This CDR3 has 16 amino acids. CDR3 residues: CASSFSGQGAQGEAFF. The CDR3 nucleotides are TGTGCCAGCAGCTTTAGTGGACAGGGGGCGCAAGGTGAAGCTTTCTTT.

This rearrangement joins TRBV7-3 to TRBJ2-7; TRBD2 aligns across 8 bases. This CDR3 has 14 amino acids. The junction had 4 bases not matched to a gene; V was cut back by 5 bases and J by 1 base. Per the germline V gene, CDR1 is SGHTA and CDR2 is FQGTGA. For the CDR3, the DNA is TGTGCCAGCAGCCCTACTAGCGGTTCCTACGAGCAGTACTTC. Its translation: CASSPTSGSYEQYF.

The chain joins TRBV27 to TRBJ2-7; 8 bases are shared with TRBD2. Germline values: CDR1 MNHEY, CDR2 SMNVEV (reference sequence). V shed 5 bases, J shed 0 bases, and the junction held 9 bases outside the gene matches. The length of the CDR3 is 16 residues. In DNA form, the CDR3 reads TGTGCCAGCAGTGATAGCGGGGTCCCCAGCTCCTACGAGCAGTACTTC. Encoded protein: CASSDSGVPSSYEQYF.

This clone came up a few times. A read error may account for a junction end that differs from germline. The chain recombines TRBV10-3 with TRBJ1-2; 7 bases fit TRBD1. In germline, CDR1 is ENHRY, CDR2 SYGVKD. The CDR3 is made up of 13 amino acids. CDR3 in amino acids: CENPGTASYGYTF. The CDR3 nucleotides read TGCGAAAACCCTGGGACAGCCTCCTATGGCTACACCTTC.

The V and J genes are TRBV29-1 and TRBJ2-1; 7 nucleotides align to TRBD1. The length of the CDR3 is 14 residues. Germline CDR1 and CDR2: SQVTM and ANQGSEA. V lost 5 bases to trimming and J lost 2 bases; unmatched junction nucleotides: 6. The CDR3 region has the DNA TGCAGCGTTAATGGACAGGTGGCCTACAATGAGCAGTTCTTC. This encodes CSVNGQVAYNEQFF.